This is a list of T cell receptor beta chains from one sample in a study of cytomegalovirus exposure and HLA in healthy donors. Profiling relied on immunoSEQ multiplex PCR, and the TCRdb table lists in-frame clones only, not all of them. The sample records over 150,000 clones, around 80% being singletons. Sequences were obtained from PBMCs. Receptors were obtained from a woman in her forties in good health and CMV-seropositive. Each CDR3 is given without its conserved first and last residue.

>TRBV30
AWGSSGLGYEQY
>TRBV5-1
ASSLPGGSNNEQF
>TRBV9
ASSVDRTGYEQY
>TRBV29-1
STDRGPTEAF
>TRBV16
ASSRGETQY
>TRBV2
ASSATQKTEAF
>TRBV6-6
ASSYSLYYEQY
>TRBV5-1
ASSLEAGASYNEQF
>TRBV7-8
ASSPHRVALEQY
>TRBV5-4
ASTTWRTSGVNEQF
>TRBV19
ASSRGTGTNQPQH